One and the same sample provided the 9 T cell receptor beta chains below, sequenced in a study of vaccination and CD4 T cells after COVID-19. Documented time point: late sampling 161 to 241 days after vaccination in a few convalescent patients. The treatment denotes: approximately nine-day PBMC culture with coronavirus spike peptide pools or control peptides (ViraFEST assay). Oncomine TCR Beta short-read sequencing was applied to DNA from cultured CD4+ T cells. TCRdb called the PCR reads again in MiXCR, with one record for every CDR3 protein. In the table there are 23,000 or so distinct CDR3 sequences, about 31% of which are singletons. Which antigens these TCRs recognize remains unknown. Source: CD4+ T cells from blood, cultured in vitro, taken about 7 months after SARS-CoV-2 vaccination. The receptor source for this set is a human donor who had recovered from COVID-19.

This clonotype occurred a few times. The chain joins TRBV19 to TRBJ2-3, with D tentatively TRBD2 (5 bases). Per the germline V gene, CDR1 is LNHDA and CDR2 is SQIVND (reference sequence). The CDR3 sequence is 17 residues long. Trimming pared 6 bases from V and 1 base from J, leaving 20 bases between. The CDR3 protein is CASSLSGPGKGTDTQYF. The DNA for the CDR3 is TGTGCCAGTAGCCTATCCGGGCCCGGGAAGGGCACAGATACGCAGTATTTT.

The genes are TRBV7-9 and TRBJ2-1, with 8 nucleotides matching TRBD2. The V segment lost 5 bases and the J segment 0 bases; nucleotides outside the gene matches: 3. CDR1 is SEHNR, CDR2 FQNEAQ, per germline (reference sequence). This CDR3 comprises 15 residues. This CDR3 reads CASSRSGSSYNEQFF. The DNA of the CDR3 is TGTGCCAGCAGCCGGAGCGGGAGCTCCTACAATGAGCAGTTCTTC.

The chain carries TRBV28 and TRBJ2-7; tentatively, D is TRBD1 (5 bases). CDR3 size: 14 residues. Trimming stripped 5 bases from V and 4 bases from J, with 15 bases between. Germline loops: CDR1 MDHEN, CDR2 SYDVKM. For the CDR3, the DNA is TGTGCCAGCAGTGACCACCTTGCAGGGTACGAGCAGTACTTC. It yields the protein CASSDHLAGYEQYF.

This chain joins TRBV7-9 and TRBJ2-5; perhaps D is TRBD1 or TRBD2 (5 bases each). Germline V gene lookup returns CDR1 SEHNR and CDR2 FQNEAQ (reference sequence). The CDR3 totals 15 residues. The V gene lost 4 bases and the J gene lost 0 bases, with 12 bases spanning the gap. The CDR3 nucleotides are TGTGCCAGCAGCTCCCGGGACGGTCACCAAGAGACCCAGTACTTC. Its protein product is CASSSRDGHQETQYF.

CDR3 DNA: TGTGCCAGCAAGGCGGCGGGGTCTGGGAACACCGGGGAGCTGTTTTTT. Translated: CASKAAGSGNTGELFF. V usage is TRBV28 and J usage is TRBJ2-2; TRBD2 is a possible D gene (6 bases). V gave up 7 bases and J gave up 1 base, with 16 bases separating them. In germline, CDR1 is MDHEN, CDR2 SYDVKM. CDR3 length equals 16 residues.

By frequency in the sample, this clonotype is medium-sized (0.01 to 0.1%). The chain carries TRBV20-1 and TRBJ2-3; 8 nucleotides match TRBD2. Germline lookup yields CDR1 DFQATT and CDR2 SNEGSKA (reference sequence). The CDR3 spans 14 residues. The V and J ends lost 0 bases and 5 bases, in that order; junction bases with no gene match: 4. The CDR3 here is CSAREAGGVDTQYF. CDR3 coding DNA: TGCAGTGCTAGAGAGGCGGGAGGAGTAGATACGCAGTATTTT.

V gene TRBV7-2 combines with J gene TRBJ2-1, with TRBD1 identical over 12 bases. Germline-derived CDR1 and CDR2 are SGHTA and FQGNSA. The CDR3 spans 19 residues. V shed 2 bases and J 5 bases; nucleotides not matched to a gene: 13. In DNA form, the CDR3 reads TGTGCCAGCAGCTTATGGGGACAGGGGGCGGCGGGAGGTAACAATGAGCAGTTCTTC. Amino acid sequence: CASSLWGQGAAGGNNEQFF.

The chain couples TRBV18 to TRBJ1-1; D unclear. V was cut by 2 bases and J by 3 bases, with 4 bases left in between. The CDR3 has 12 residues. The germline V gene has CDR1 KGHSH and CDR2 LQKENI. The CDR3 coding sequence is TGTGCCAGCTCACCATACGACACTGAAGCTTTCTTT. It specifies CASSPYDTEAFF. The variable domain in full, with the rest retrieved from reference TRBV18 and TRBJ1-1, is NAGVMQNPRHLVRRRGQEARLRCSPMKGHSHVYWYRQLPEEGLKFMVYLQKENIIDESGMPKERFSAEFPKEGPSILRIQQVVRGDSAAYFCASSPYDTEAFFGQGTRLTVV.

In its sample, this clonotype was seen a few times. V and J are TRBV24-1 and TRBJ2-7; 7 bases line up with TRBD2. Trimming removed 2 bases from V and 3 bases from J; junction bases left unmatched: 9. This CDR3 comprises 16 residues. Germline values: CDR1 KGHDR, CDR2 SFDVKD. The CDR3 is CATSDSRGGTGYEQYF. Here the CDR3 DNA reads TGTGCCACCAGTGATTCTCGCGGGGGAACGGGCTACGAGCAGTACTTC.